This T cell receptor beta chain was captured in a study of T cells in localized non-small cell lung cancer. The data were produced by immunoSEQ multiplex PCR, yet TCRdb's version contains in-frame clones alone and is incomplete. The sample shows some 33,000 clones, roughly nine tenths of them seen only once. From germline, CDR1 is MDHEN and CDR2 SYDVKM. This CDR3 contains 14 residues. Trimming stripped 6 bases from V and 7 bases from J, with 16 bases between. About this clone: The antigen remains undetermined.

Study-level results: The greatest T cell clonality was found in uninvolved adjacent lung (higher than in tumor). Longer overall survival associated with higher blood T cell density; shorter survival with higher adjacent-lung clonality.

This receptor was taken from a man aged 35-69 years with stage II lung adenocarcinoma. The chain uses TRBV28 and TRBJ1-5, with no clear D. Sample: PBMCs, taken before any cancer treatment. The CDR3, as DNA: TGTGCCAGCAGCCCCGCCGGAGGAAGACAGCCCCAGCATTTT. Translation gives CASSPAGGRQPQHF.